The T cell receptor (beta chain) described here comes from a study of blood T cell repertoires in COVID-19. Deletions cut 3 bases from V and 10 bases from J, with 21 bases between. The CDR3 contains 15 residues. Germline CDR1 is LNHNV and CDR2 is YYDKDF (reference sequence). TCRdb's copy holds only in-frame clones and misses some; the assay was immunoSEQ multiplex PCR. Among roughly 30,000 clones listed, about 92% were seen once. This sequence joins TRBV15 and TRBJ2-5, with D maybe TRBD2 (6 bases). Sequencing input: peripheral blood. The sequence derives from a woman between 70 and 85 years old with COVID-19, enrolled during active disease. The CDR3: CATSRGLSERGDQYF. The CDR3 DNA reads TGTGCCACCAGCAGGGGACTTTCCGAAAGAGGTGACCAGTACTTC.